These 9 T cell receptor beta chains share one sample of origin, sequenced in a study of T-cell reconstitution after alpha-beta-depleted transplantation in children. Library preparation (for TCRbeta) was performed with unique molecular identifiers. TCRdb fed the PCR reads into MiXCR, producing one record per CDR3 protein. The sample has about 900,000 distinct CDR3 sequences; about 29% are singletons. This material consisted of PBMCs, mostly from graft donor cells, taken 360 days after TCRalphabeta/CD19-depleted stem cell transplant. These receptors all stem from a boy under two years old who had a stem cell transplant for SCID, so the T cells may come from the graft donor.

This clonotype was seen at least ten times. The chain employs TRBV12-3 or TRBV12-4 and TRBJ2-3, with D maybe TRBD2 (5 bases). The CDR3 covers 11 residues. V gave up 6 bases and J gave up 6 bases, with 7 bases separating them. The CDR3 reads CASSRGDTQYF. DNA of the CDR3: TGTGCCAGCAGCCGCGGGGATACGCAGTATTTT.

The rearrangement joins TRBV5-1 to TRBJ2-1; 10 bases are a match to TRBD2. The CDR3 runs to 16 residues. The ends lost 4 bases at V and 3 bases at J; junction bases unmatched: 7. CDR1 and CDR2 (germline): SGHRS, YFSETQ. The CDR3 loop is CASSRTGTSDYNEQFF. CDR3 in DNA: TGCGCCAGCAGCCGCACCGGGACTAGCGACTACAATGAGCAGTTCTTC.

About this clonotype itself: Relative to the germline gene, one junction end is altered; a read error may explain this. The V and J genes are TRBV4-1 and TRBJ2-7; D is ambiguous. This CDR3 region has 15 residues. Germline V lookup: CDR1 MGHRA, CDR2 YSYEKL. The CDR3 coding sequence is TGCGCCAGCAGCCCGATTCATGGGGAAACGGACGAGCACTACTTC. Translation: CASSPIHGETDEHYF.

J is TRBJ2-2 and V is TRBV6-5; the match to TRBD1 covers 7 bases. Germline loops: CDR1 MNHEY, CDR2 SVGAGI. Germline trimming cut 0 bases from V and 2 bases from J; bases unmatched to any gene: 9. The CDR3 loop spans 18 amino acids. The CDR3 DNA follows: TGTGCCAGCAGTTACTCGATTTCGAGGGGGCTAAACACCGGGGAGCTGTTTTTT. Protein product: CASSYSISRGLNTGELFF.

The gene calls are TRBV5-1 and TRBJ1-2; tentative D call: TRBD1 (5 bases). The germline V and J ends were trimmed by 4 bases and 4 bases, with 14 bases remaining between them. The CDR3 covers 14 residues. Germline V gene lookup returns CDR1 SGHRS and CDR2 YFSETQ. The CDR3 sequence is CASSGAGRSYGYTF. The CDR3 nucleotides read TGCGCCAGCAGCGGGGCTGGGAGAAGCTATGGCTACACCTTC.

V is TRBV18 and J is TRBJ2-2; TRBD1 aligns across 9 bases. V shed 5 bases and J 5 bases; nucleotides not matched to a gene: 6. Germline-derived CDR1 and CDR2 are KGHSH and LQKENI. The CDR3 runs 15 residues. Here the CDR3 DNA reads TGTGCCAGCTCAGCCGGGACAGGGAGGACCGGGGAGCTGTTTTTT. As protein: CASSAGTGRTGELFF.

This clonotype was seen at least ten times. The chain links TRBV20-1 to TRBJ2-7; 8 bases are shared with TRBD1. CDR1 and CDR2 (germline): DFQATT, SNEGSKA (reference sequence). The CDR3 runs 12 residues. The chain's CDR3 is CSARQGSYEQYF. CDR3 nucleotides: TGCAGCGCCCGACAGGGGTCCTACGAGCAGTACTTC.

The chain has TRBV20-1 and TRBJ2-2, with D maybe TRBD2 (5 bases). Germline V gene data show CDR1 as DFQATT and CDR2 as SNEGSKA (reference sequence). V was trimmed by 6 bases and J by 4 bases, leaving 15 bases between them. The CDR3 loop spans 14 amino acids. The DNA of the CDR3 is TGCAGTGCCACCATTCAGGCGGGCACCGGGGAGCTGTTTTTT. This sequence encodes CSATIQAGTGELFF.

This clonotype has a handful of counts. The chain links TRBV5-5 to TRBJ2-3; D assignment may be TRBD1 or TRBD2 (5 bases each). V shed 1 base and J shed 8 bases, with 23 bases lying between them. Germline values: CDR1 SGHKS, CDR2 YYEKEE (reference sequence). This CDR3 comprises 17 residues. The CDR3 sequence: CASSLIGAPALAGTQYF. The DNA of the CDR3 is TGTGCCAGCAGCTTGATAGGGGCGCCGGCCCTCGCGGGTACGCAGTATTTT.